This T cell receptor beta chain was obtained from a study of blood T cell repertoires in COVID-19 (TCRdb year 2020). General notes on the study: Collaborator samples came from the United States, Italy and Spain and covered acute and convalescent phases of COVID-19. The samples were drawn from two sources: the first 160 participants of the ongoing ImmuneRACE study, and about 1,300 subjects contributed by 6 global collaborators. Where available, HLA class I and class II types were taken from metadata supplied by the sample provider and were not determined by assay-based typing. Subjects who had been exposed to COVID-19, were actively infected with it, or had recovered from it provided the deeply sampled blood TCRbeta repertoires that made up the dataset. The sample metadata nearly always contained a de-identified subject ID, COVID-19 status, age in years and sex. The repertoires were made available in a free public database intended to serve as a resource for research on the immune response to SARS-CoV-2. The material from the prospective study consisted of cDNA or gDNA derived from T cells, B-cell-depleted T cells, or PBMCs. Broader findings and caveats from the paper: The amount of clinical and demographic metadata varied by source and participant and was provided uncurated.

In Seattle, one collaborating source enrolled patients while the infection was active and tracked those patients longitudinally over the course of disease. Each collaborating institution followed its own protocols to collect whole blood in K2EDTA tubes. Collaborator samples were shipped for TCRbeta analysis as frozen whole blood, isolated PBMCs, or DNA extracted from either sample type. To note about this clone: The antigen it recognizes is unknown. Per-nucleotide qualities are absent, and no much larger clonotype sits a single base away.

Trimming accounts for 4 bases at V and 7 bases at J, while the number of junction bases matched to no gene is 4. CDR3 length: 13 amino acids, cysteine to phenylalanine. CDR3 DNA only is kept here, 39 bases in frame from base 1. CDR1 and CDR2 were assigned from the germline V gene as KGHDR and SFDVKD. TCRbeta CDR3 regions were amplified from genomic DNA using the immunoSEQ Assay, a bias-controlled multiplex PCR. In the paper's pipeline: The number of nucleated cells in each sample was estimated from the amplification of reference gene primers within the assay. To quantify the absolute abundance of each unique TCRbeta CDR3 rearrangement, sequence reads were collapsed and filtered. Productive Simpson clonality was computed per sample as the square root of Simpson's diversity index over productive rearrangements. In TCRdb, the immuneACCESS table is reduced to in-frame sequences with V and J assigned. These tables do not hold every clone; where another copy was compared, an unresolved V gene accounts for under half, and the others remain unexplained. V, J and clone size were drawn from that table, and D and trimming were deduced from the DNA. The table for this sample lists about 49,000 clones; 80% to 90% of them were counted only once. The ten top clones hold around 2% of the sample.

This TCR derives from a woman over 75 with COVID-19, enrolled during active disease. Sequencing was performed on peripheral blood. Recombination connected TRBV24-1 to TRBJ1-2; TRBD1 fits 8 bases in the junction. The CDR3 region: CATSDTGGGGYTF. In nucleotide form, the sequence is TGTGCCACCAGTGACACAGGGGGTGGTGGCTACACCTTC.